This T cell receptor beta chain came from a study of T cell changes during pregnancy in multiple sclerosis. Trimming stripped 5 bases from V and 1 base from J, with 11 bases between. In germline, CDR1 is SGHTA, CDR2 FQGNSA. CDR3 length: 14 residues. Produced via immunoSEQ multiplex PCR; TCRdb's table is partial and in-frame only. In the table there are about 70,000 clones, around 92% of which are singletons. This chain connects TRBV7-2 to TRBJ2-5; D perhaps matches TRBD1 (6 bases). The sequencing here drew on CD8+ T cells from peripheral blood mononuclear cells, taken in the third trimester of pregnancy. The TCR originated in a female donor in good health, enrolled as a control in a pregnancy study. CDR3 DNA: TGTGCCAGCAGCCTGACAGGTTTCCAAGAGACCCAGTACTTC. Amino acid sequence: CASSLTGFQETQYF.